This T cell receptor (beta chain) stems from a study of cytomegalovirus exposure and HLA in healthy donors. CDR1 is MDHEN, CDR2 SYDVKM, per germline. V lost 3 bases, J lost 7 bases, and 7 bases stayed unmatched. CDR3 size: 15 residues. The PCR had 60 Vbeta and 13 Jbeta primers. Clones were read by immunoSEQ multiplex PCR, and TCRdb kept only the in-frame ones, dropping some. The listing contains 200,000 to 250,000 clones. This rearrangement joins TRBV28 to TRBJ2-1; TRBD1 matches at 9 bases. Material for sequencing was PBMCs. The TCR comes from a girl aged 2-9 years in good health and CMV-seropositive. The CDR3 nucleotides are TGTGCCAGCAGTTTTTCCGGGACAGGGTGGAATGAGCAGTTCTTC. It yields the protein CASSFSGTGWNEQFF.